The 3 T cell receptor beta chains reported below all come from one sample, sequenced in a study of blood T cell repertoires in COVID-19. This table comes from immunoSEQ multiplex PCR, and its TCRdb copy is limited to in-frame clones, with some not included. The sample gives around 270,000 clones, around 80% of which show up once; 4.2% is in the top ten. What was sequenced was peripheral blood. The source of these receptors is a man in his sixties with acute or convalescent COVID-19.

The rearrangement links TRBV11-2 to TRBJ2-1, with 9 bases aligning to TRBD2. The CDR3 length is 16 residues. Germline V gives CDR1 SGHAT, CDR2 FQNNGV. After removal of 3 bases from V and 7 bases from J, the junction contained 10 bases not matched to a gene. The CDR3 protein is CASSLSRTSAGNEQFF. CDR3 nucleotide sequence: TGTGCCAGCAGCTTGAGCCGGACTAGCGCCGGGAATGAGCAGTTCTTC.

The CDR3 loop reads CASSPLGSGDYEQYF. In DNA form, the CDR3 reads TGCGCCAGCAGCCCCCTCGGCTCAGGGGATTACGAGCAGTACTTC. The rearrangement uses TRBV5-1 and TRBJ2-7; a possible D gene is TRBD1 (6 bases). V lost 4 bases, J lost 4 bases, and 18 bases lay in between. Germline CDR1 reads SGHRS; CDR2 reads YFSETQ. This CDR3 contains 15 residues.

The genes are TRBV6-1 and TRBJ1-2; D remains unclear. Trimming shortened V by 3 bases and J by 3 bases, and 11 bases separated the two germline ends. The germline gives CDR1 MNHNS, CDR2 SASEGT. The CDR3 sequence is 14 residues long. CDR3: CASSDEGPDYGYTF. Here the CDR3 DNA reads TGTGCCAGCAGTGATGAGGGCCCCGACTATGGCTACACCTTC.